The text below deals with one T cell receptor (beta chain). These data come from a study of T cells in severe cutaneous drug reactions. In the study overall: Collected from acute- or recovery-stage patients: blister fluids/cells and PBMC.

Sequenced patients had Stevens-Johnson syndrome or toxic epidermal necrolysis caused by carbamazepine. This CDR3 comprises 14 residues. In germline, CDR1 is DFQATT, CDR2 SNEGSKA (reference sequence). Libraries were made by iRepertoire multiplex PCR with TCR subtype-specific primers for bulk and single-cell sequencing. TCRdb derives one entry per CDR3 protein from the multiplex PCR reads, leaving out DNA. The sample is made up of about 10,000 distinct CDR3 sequences, and the top ten hold about a fifth of it. The sequence came from a human donor with Stevens-Johnson syndrome, a severe cutaneous drug reaction. The chain recombines TRBV20-1 with TRBJ2-5; TCRdb's D call of TRBD1 is untestable without DNA. The sequenced material came from cells from a skin blister. The CDR3 reads CSARDFGQGETQYF.